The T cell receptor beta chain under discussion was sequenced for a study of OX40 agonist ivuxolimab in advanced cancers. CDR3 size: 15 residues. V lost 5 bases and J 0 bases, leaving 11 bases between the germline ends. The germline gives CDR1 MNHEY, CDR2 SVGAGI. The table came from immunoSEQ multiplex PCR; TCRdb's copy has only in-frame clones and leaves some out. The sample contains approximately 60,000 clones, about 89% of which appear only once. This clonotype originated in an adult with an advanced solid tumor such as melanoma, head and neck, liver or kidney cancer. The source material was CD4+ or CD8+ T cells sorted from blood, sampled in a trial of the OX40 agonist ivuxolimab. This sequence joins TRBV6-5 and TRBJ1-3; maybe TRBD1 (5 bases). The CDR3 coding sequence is TGTGCCAGCAGTGTGGGACGGTTCTCTGGAAACACCATATATTTT. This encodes CASSVGRFSGNTIYF.